The following is a T cell receptor (beta chain) sequence with its context. Sequencing used immunoSEQ multiplex PCR; TCRdb keeps in-frame clones, though not all of them. The sample yields 68,000 or so clones, 89% seen once. These data originate in a study of blood T cell repertoires in COVID-19. The germline gives CDR1 SGHAT, CDR2 FQNNGV. V shed 6 bases and J 3 bases; nucleotides not matched to a gene: 5. The CDR3 extends over 15 amino acids. Sample: peripheral blood. The source is a man over 45 with active COVID-19. This rearrangement joins TRBV11-2 to TRBJ2-2, with 9 bases matching TRBD2. DNA of the CDR3: TGTGCCAGCAGACCGGGACTAGCATACACCGGGGAGCTGTTTTTT. It specifies CASRPGLAYTGELFF.